This T cell receptor beta chain was sequenced during a study of glioma-infiltrating T cells. Germline V gene data show CDR1 as SGHDN and CDR2 as FVKESK. CDR3 size: 16 residues. As for this clonotype: This may stem from a read error, because a much larger clone lies one nucleotide away.

Using RNA template, CDR3s of TCR alpha and beta were amplified with iRepertoire arm-PCR. From the multiplex PCR reads, TCRdb called clonotypes with MiXCR, one entry per CDR3 protein. The sample lists tens of thousands of distinct CDR3 sequences; 23% were seen once. The V call is TRBV14, the J call TRBJ2-3, with a weak D call TRBD2 (5 bases). The origin of this receptor is a human donor with low-grade glioma or glioblastoma, undergoing nonglioma brain surgery, or in good health (not recorded which). Sequencing was performed on glioma tissue, nonneoplastic brain tissue, or PBMCs (not recorded which). CDR3 DNA: TGTGCCAGAAGCCAAGTTGGCTGGACTTCCACAGATACGCAGTATTTT. Translation: CARSQVGWTSTDTQYF.